This T cell receptor (beta chain) was documented in a study of cytomegalovirus exposure and HLA in healthy donors. Across the study: Researchers found that less than 90% of about 400 genotyped donors fell within the Caucasian-associated ancestry cluster. Overall study findings and caveats: A missense variant in DCLRE1C was later tied to TCR beta V- and J-gene trimming. The classifier reportedly diagnosed cytomegalovirus status with high sensitivity and specificity.

Primers included in the PCR were 60 Vbeta and 13 Jbeta primers. Clones were sequenced by immunoSEQ multiplex PCR, and TCRdb holds only the in-frame ones, with some missing. Here the sample spans under 150,000 clones, 82% being singletons. CDR3 length: 16 residues. J was trimmed by 2 bases and V by 3 bases; bases with no gene match: 8. Germline-derived CDR1 and CDR2 are SGDLS and YYNGEE. With regard to this clone: Its antigen is currently unknown.

The gene calls are TRBV9 and TRBJ2-3; 8 bases agree with TRBD1. This TCR was recovered from a male donor in good health and CMV-seronegative. What was sequenced was PBMCs. The CDR3 protein is CASSDQGAWTTDTQYF. The CDR3, as DNA: TGTGCCAGCAGCGACCAGGGGGCGTGGACCACAGATACGCAGTATTTT.